This T cell receptor (beta chain) came from a study of identical twins. This clonotype occurred a few times. Through template switching, a universal primer site was introduced, and the cDNA contained unique molecular identifiers. TCRdb fed the 5' RACE reads into MiXCR, producing one record per CDR3 protein. The table lists some 790,000 distinct CDR3 sequences, around a sixth of them singletons. The CDR3 length is 13 residues. The ends were cut back, 1 base at V and 7 bases at J, with 10 bases in the middle. Germline values: CDR1 SEHNR, CDR2 FQNEAQ (reference sequence). These data also featured in a second study, about T cells expressing NK-cell markers.

This sequence joins TRBV7-9 and TRBJ2-5, with D uncertain. The TCR originated in a woman aged 18-30 years in good health. Sequencing input: PBMCs. The CDR3 coding sequence is TGTGCCAGCAGCTTAGAGGGAAGGGTGACCCAGTACTTC. It specifies CASSLEGRVTQYF.